There are a few counts of the clone carrying this T cell receptor beta chain. Preparation of the TCRbeta library involved a method that used unique molecular identifiers. MiXCR, run by TCRdb on the PCR reads, gives a single entry per CDR3 protein. Seen here are 600,000 to 700,000 distinct CDR3 sequences, around 13% observed once, and the top ten hold 0.79%. The sample belongs to a study of T-cell reconstitution after alpha-beta-depleted transplantation in children. The receptor comes from a girl aged 2-10 years with congenital amegakaryocytic thrombocytopenia, due to receive a stem cell transplant. Sequenced material: PBMCs, taken before TCRalphabeta/CD19-depleted stem cell transplant.

This CDR3 reads CASSSRQGGNEQFF. The CDR3 DNA reads as TGTGCCAGCAGCTCTCGACAGGGAGGGAATGAGCAGTTCTTC. This rearrangement joins TRBV3-1 to TRBJ2-1; D is perhaps TRBD1 or TRBD2 (7 bases each). The germline CDR1 and CDR2 sequences are LGHDT and YNNKEL (reference sequence). This CDR3 has 14 amino acids. V was pared by 5 bases and J by 7 bases, with 15 bases between.